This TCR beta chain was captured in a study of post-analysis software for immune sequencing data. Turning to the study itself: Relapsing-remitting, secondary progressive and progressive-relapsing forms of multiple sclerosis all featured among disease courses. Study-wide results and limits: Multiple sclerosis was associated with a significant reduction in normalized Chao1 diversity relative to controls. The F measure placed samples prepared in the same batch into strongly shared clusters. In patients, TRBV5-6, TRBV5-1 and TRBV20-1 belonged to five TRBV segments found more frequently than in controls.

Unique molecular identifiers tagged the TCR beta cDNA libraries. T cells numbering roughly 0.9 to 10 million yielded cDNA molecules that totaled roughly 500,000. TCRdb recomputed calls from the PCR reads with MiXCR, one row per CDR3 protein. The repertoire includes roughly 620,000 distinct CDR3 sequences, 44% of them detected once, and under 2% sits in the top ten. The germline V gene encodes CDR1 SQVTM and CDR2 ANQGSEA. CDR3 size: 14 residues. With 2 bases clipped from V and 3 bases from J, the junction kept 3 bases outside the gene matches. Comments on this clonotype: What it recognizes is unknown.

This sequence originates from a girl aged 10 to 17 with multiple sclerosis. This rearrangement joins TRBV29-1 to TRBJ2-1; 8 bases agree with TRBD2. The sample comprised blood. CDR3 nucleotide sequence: TGCAGCGTTGAATGGGGGACTAGCTACAATGAGCAGTTCTTC. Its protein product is CSVEWGTSYNEQFF.